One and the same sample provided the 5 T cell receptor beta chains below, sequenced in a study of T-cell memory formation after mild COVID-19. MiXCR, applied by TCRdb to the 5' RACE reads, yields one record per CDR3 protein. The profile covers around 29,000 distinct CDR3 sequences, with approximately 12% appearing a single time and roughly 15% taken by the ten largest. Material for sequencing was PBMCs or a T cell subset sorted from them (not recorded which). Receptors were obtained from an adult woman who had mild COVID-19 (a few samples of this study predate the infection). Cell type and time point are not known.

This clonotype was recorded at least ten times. The CDR3 spells CASSDNRGLNEKLFF. The CDR3 bases are TGTGCCAGCAGTGATAATCGGGGTCTTAATGAAAAACTGTTTTTT. J is TRBJ1-4 and V is TRBV5-4; D gene unclear. From germline, CDR1 is SGHNT and CDR2 YYREEE (reference sequence). The V and J ends lost 5 bases and 4 bases respectively, with 15 bases between them. This CDR3 region has 15 residues. The whole variable domain, remainder taken from reference TRBV5-4 and TRBJ1-4, is ETGVTQSPTHLIKTRGQQVTLRCSSQSGHNTVSWYQQALGQGPQFIFQYYREEENGRGNFPPRFSGLQFPNYSSELNVNALELDDSALYLCASSDNRGLNEKLFFGSGTQLSVL.

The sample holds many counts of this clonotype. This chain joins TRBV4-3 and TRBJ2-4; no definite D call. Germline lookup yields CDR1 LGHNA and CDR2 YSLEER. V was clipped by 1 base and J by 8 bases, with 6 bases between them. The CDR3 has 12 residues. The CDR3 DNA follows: TGCGCCAGCAGCCAAGTGGAATACATTCAGTACTTC. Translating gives CASSQVEYIQYF.

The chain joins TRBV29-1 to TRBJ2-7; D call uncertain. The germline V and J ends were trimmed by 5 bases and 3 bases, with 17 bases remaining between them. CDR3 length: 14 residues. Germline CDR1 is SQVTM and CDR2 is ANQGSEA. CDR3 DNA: TGCAGCGTTTCCAGTGAGCCCACCCGCTACGAGCAGTACTTC. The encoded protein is CSVSSEPTRYEQYF.

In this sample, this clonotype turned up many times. CDR3 protein: CASSPLALPSSYNEQFF. In nucleotides, the CDR3 is TGTGCCAGCTCACCATTGGCGCTGCCAAGCTCCTACAATGAGCAGTTCTTC. This chain links TRBV18 with TRBJ2-1; D unresolved. The CDR3 runs to 17 residues. V gave up 2 bases and J gave up 0 bases, with 14 bases separating them. Germline CDR1 is KGHSH and CDR2 is LQKENI.

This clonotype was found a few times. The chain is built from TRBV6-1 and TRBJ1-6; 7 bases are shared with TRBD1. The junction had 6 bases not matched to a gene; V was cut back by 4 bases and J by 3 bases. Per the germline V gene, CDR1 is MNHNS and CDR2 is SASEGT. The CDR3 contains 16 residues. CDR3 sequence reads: CASSASRDSYNSPLHF. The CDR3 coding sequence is TGTGCCAGCAGTGCTTCCCGGGACAGCTATAATTCACCCCTCCACTTT.